The subject of this entry is one TCR beta chain. Its antigen is currently unknown. These data come from a study of vaccination effects on CD4 cells after COVID-19. Whole-study results and caveats: There was only 1 of 255 vaccine-induced clones in healthy vaccinees that cross-reacted with common cold coronaviruses. Limitations: small convalescent group and missing early post-infection timepoints. There was marked clonal contraction among infection- and vaccine-induced clones late after vaccination.

Trimming took 4 bases from V and 8 from J, leaving 18 bases between them. This CDR3 has 14 residues. Germline CDR1 reads SQVTM; CDR2 reads ANQGSEA. Data came from immunoSEQ multiplex PCR; TCRdb stores just in-frame clones and leaves some out. Of about 48,000 clones listed, about 67% are singletons. Investigators separated out CD4+ T cells once around 10 days of culture had passed. Prior SARS-CoV-2 infection was absent in the vaccine recipients, as shown by negative nucleocapsid antibodies. The TCR comes from a human donor who received a COVID-19 vaccine. The material was CD4+ T cells from PBMCs cultured without peptide, obtained before COVID-19 vaccination. The chain combines TRBV29-1 with TRBJ2-1; unclear D gene. In DNA form, the CDR3 reads TGCAGCGTTGCCGTGTCCAGTAAAAGCGATGAGCAGTTCTTC. Amino acids: CSVAVSSKSDEQFF.